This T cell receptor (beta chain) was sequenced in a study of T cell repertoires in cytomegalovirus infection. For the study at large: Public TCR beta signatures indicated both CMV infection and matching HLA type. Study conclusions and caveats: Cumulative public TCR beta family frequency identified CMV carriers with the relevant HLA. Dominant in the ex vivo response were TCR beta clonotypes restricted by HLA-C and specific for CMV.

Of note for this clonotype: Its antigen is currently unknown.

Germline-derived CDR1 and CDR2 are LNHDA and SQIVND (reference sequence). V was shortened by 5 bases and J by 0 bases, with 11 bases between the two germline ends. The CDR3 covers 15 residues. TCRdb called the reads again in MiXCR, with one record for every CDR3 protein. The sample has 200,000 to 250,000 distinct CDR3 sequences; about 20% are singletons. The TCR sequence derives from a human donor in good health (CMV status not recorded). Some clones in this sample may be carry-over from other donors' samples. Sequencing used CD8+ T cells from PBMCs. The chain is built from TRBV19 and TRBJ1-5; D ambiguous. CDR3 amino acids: CASSLTPGSNQPQHF. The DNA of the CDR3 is TGTGCCAGTAGTCTCACCCCGGGTAGCAATCAGCCCCAGCATTTT.